This T cell receptor (beta chain) was recorded in a study of T cell responses to AZD1222 COVID-19 vaccine. Only in-frame clones appear in the TCRdb table, and some are missing; sequencing was by immunoSEQ multiplex PCR. The sample contains 200,000 or so clones, around 93% of which appear only once. Study conclusions and caveats: Spike-specific TCRs gained breadth and depth after people received two AZD1222 doses. No day 14 peak samples; only post-peak repertoires were characterized.

CDR3 length: 13 amino acids. V was clipped by 3 bases and J by 7 bases, with 10 bases between them. On this clone itself: Its target is unknown.

The sample in question was peripheral blood, obtained on day 0 of AZD1222 vaccination. V gene TRBV12-3 or TRBV12-4 combines with J gene TRBJ2-1; no firm D call. The sequence was obtained from an adult in good health. The CDR3 protein is CASSFLIGNEQFF. DNA for the CDR3: TGTGCCAGCAGTTTTCTCATCGGTAATGAGCAGTTCTTC.